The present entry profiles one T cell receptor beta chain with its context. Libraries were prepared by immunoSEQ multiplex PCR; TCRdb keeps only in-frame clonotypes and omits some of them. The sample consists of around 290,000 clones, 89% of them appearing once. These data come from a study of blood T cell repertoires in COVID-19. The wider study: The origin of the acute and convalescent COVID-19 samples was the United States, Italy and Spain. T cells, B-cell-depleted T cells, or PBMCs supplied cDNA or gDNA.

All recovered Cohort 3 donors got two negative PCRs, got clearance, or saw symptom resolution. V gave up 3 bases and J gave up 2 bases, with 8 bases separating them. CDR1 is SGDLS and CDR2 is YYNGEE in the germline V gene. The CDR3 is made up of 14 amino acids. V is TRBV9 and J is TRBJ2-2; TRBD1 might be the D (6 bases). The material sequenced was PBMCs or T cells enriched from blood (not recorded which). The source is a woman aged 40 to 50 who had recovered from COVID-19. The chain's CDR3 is CASSDRANTGELFF. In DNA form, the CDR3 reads TGTGCCAGCAGCGACAGGGCCAACACCGGGGAGCTGTTTTTT.